Shown below are 5 T cell receptor beta chains from a single sample sequenced in a study of blood T cell repertoires in COVID-19 (TCRdb year 2020). Receptor libraries were prepared by the immunoSEQ multiplex PCR assay. Held by TCRdb, this immuneACCESS table contains in-frame sequences only and omits some clones. Under half of the omission traces to an unresolved V gene where checked; the cause of the rest is unknown. This sample gives roughly 87,000 clones in total; 85% to 90% of them show up just once. Over 5% of the sample is in the top ten clones. Sequenced sample: peripheral blood. These receptors were taken from a man aged 35-49 years with acute or convalescent COVID-19.

The chain links TRBV2 to TRBJ2-2, with 10 bases matching TRBD2. Germline-derived CDR1 and CDR2 are SNHLY and FYNNEI. V was pared by 6 bases and J by 4 bases, with 5 bases of the junction left unmatched. This CDR3 region has 15 residues. In DNA, the CDR3 is TGTGCCAGCAGGGCAGCGGGAGGGGGCACCGGGGAGCTGTTTTTT. Encoded protein: CASRAAGGGTGELFF.

The chain uses TRBV6-1 and TRBJ2-1; tentatively, D is TRBD1 (6 bases). This CDR3 has 17 amino acids. Germline CDR1 MNHNS, CDR2 SASEGT. Trimming removed 3 bases from V and 8 bases from J, with 23 bases in between. Here the CDR3 reads CASSDKGDPTRADEQFF. The CDR3 coding sequence is TGTGCCAGCAGTGACAAGGGGGATCCCACTAGGGCCGATGAGCAGTTCTTC.

V is TRBV11-2 and J is TRBJ1-4; D not certain. This CDR3 is built from 15 residues. Germline-derived CDR1 and CDR2 are SGHAT and FQNNGV. Trimming took off 6 bases at V and 0 bases at J, with 11 bases between the two ends. The CDR3 protein is CASSSGAATNEKLFF. DNA for the CDR3: TGTGCCAGCAGTTCCGGTGCGGCAACTAATGAAAAACTGTTTTTT.

This chain joins TRBV20-1 and TRBJ2-1; 8 bases are a match to TRBD1. CDR3 length: 16 residues. From germline, CDR1 is DFQATT and CDR2 SNEGSKA (reference sequence). The V gene end was trimmed by 3 bases and the J gene end by 3 bases; junction bases not matched to a gene: 10. CDR3 DNA sequence: TGCAGTGCTAGTCAAATCGGACAGGGTCTCTACAATGAGCAGTTCTTC. Encoded protein: CSASQIGQGLYNEQFF.

The J gene is TRBJ2-1, the V gene TRBV5-4; 13 nucleotides agree with TRBD2. Trimming took 3 bases from V and 5 from J; bases not matched to a gene: 5. This CDR3 is built from 16 residues. Germline-derived CDR1 and CDR2 are SGHNT and YYREEE (reference sequence). The chain's CDR3 is CASSYRTSGGHNEQFF. The DNA of the CDR3 is TGTGCCAGCAGCTACCGGACTAGCGGGGGACACAATGAGCAGTTCTTC.